This T cell receptor (beta chain) appears in the sequencing data of a study of blood T cell repertoires in COVID-19. Looking at the study overall: The study drew acute and convalescent COVID-19 samples from the United States, Italy and Spain. T cells, B-cell-depleted T cells, or PBMCs provided the cDNA or gDNA that served as material.

Data came from immunoSEQ multiplex PCR; TCRdb stores just in-frame clones and leaves some out. The sample contains about 83,000 clones, more than 75% of which appear only once. CDR1 and CDR2 (germline): LGHNA, YNFKEQ. This CDR3 is 15 amino acids long. Trimming took 0 bases from V and 3 from J, leaving 11 bases between them. This receptor was taken from a woman aged 80 or over with active or convalescent COVID-19. V and J are TRBV4-2 and TRBJ1-2, with D unclear. Sequenced input: peripheral blood. CDR3 region: CASSQDRGDYYGYTF. The CDR3 DNA follows: TGTGCCAGCAGCCAAGATCGGGGAGATTACTATGGCTACACCTTC.